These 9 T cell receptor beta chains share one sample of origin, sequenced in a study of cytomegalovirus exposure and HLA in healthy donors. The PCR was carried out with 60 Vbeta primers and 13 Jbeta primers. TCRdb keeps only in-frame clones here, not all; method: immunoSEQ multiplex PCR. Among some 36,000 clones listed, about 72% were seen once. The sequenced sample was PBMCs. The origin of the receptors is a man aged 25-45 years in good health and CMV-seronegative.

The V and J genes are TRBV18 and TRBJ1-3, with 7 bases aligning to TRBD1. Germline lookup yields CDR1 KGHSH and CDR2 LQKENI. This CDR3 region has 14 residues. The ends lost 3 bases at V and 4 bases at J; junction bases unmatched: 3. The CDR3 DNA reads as TGTGCCAGCTCACCCCAGGACAGGGGAAACACCATATATTTT. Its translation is CASSPQDRGNTIYF.

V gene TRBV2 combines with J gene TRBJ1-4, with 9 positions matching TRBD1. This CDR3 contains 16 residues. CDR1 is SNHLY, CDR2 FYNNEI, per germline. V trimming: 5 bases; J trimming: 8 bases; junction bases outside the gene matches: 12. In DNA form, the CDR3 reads TGTGCCAGCAGTCCCGGGACAGGGACCCGGGGAGAAAAACTGTTTTTT. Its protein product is CASSPGTGTRGEKLFF. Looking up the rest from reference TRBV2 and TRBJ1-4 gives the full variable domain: EPEVTQTPSHQVTQMGQEVILRCVPISNHLYFYWYRQILGQKVEFLVSFYNNEISEKSEIFDDQFSVERPDGSNFTLKIRSTKLEDSAMYFCASSPGTGTRGEKLFFGSGTQLSVL.

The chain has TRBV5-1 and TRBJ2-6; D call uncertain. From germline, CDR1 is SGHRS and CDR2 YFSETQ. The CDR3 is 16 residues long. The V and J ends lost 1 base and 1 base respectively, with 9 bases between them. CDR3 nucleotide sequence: TGCGCCAGCAGCTTGAGGAGTGGATCTGGGGCCAACGTCCTGACTTTC. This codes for CASSLRSGSGANVLTF.

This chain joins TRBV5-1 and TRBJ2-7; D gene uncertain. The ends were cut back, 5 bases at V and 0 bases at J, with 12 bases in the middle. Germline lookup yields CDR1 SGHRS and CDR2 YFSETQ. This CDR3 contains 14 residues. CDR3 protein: CASRRQITSYEQYF. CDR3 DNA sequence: TGCGCCAGCAGGAGGCAAATCACCTCCTACGAGCAGTACTTC.

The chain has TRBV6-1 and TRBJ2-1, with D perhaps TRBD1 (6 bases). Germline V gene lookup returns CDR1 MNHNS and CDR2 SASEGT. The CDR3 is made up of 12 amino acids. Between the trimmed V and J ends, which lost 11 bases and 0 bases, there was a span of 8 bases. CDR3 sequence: CAWGPSYNEQFF. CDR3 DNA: TGTGCCTGGGGGCCCTCCTACAATGAGCAGTTCTTC.

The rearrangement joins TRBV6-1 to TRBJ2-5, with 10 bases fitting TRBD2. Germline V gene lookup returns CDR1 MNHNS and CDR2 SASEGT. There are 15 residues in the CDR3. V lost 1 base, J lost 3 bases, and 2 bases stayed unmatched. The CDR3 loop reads CASSEGTSGKETQYF. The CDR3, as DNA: TGTGCCAGCAGTGAAGGGACTAGCGGAAAAGAGACCCAGTACTTC.

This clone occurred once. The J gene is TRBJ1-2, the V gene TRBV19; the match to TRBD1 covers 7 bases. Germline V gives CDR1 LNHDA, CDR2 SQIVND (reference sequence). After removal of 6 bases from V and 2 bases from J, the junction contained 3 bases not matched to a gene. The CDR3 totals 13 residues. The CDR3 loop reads CASRPGQNYGYTF. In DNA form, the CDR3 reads TGTGCCAGTAGACCGGGACAGAACTATGGCTACACCTTC.

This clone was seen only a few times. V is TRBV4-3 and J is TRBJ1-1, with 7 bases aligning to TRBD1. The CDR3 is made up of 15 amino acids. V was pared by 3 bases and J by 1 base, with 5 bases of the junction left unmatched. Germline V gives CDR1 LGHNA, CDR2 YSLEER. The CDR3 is CASSHRGQENTEAFF. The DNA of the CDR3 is TGCGCCAGCAGCCATCGAGGACAGGAGAACACTGAAGCTTTCTTT.

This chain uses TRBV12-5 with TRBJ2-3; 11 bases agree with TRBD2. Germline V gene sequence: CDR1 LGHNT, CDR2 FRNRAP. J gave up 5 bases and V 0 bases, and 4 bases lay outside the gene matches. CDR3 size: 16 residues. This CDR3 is CASGLVLAGVIDTQYF. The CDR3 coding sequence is TGTGCTAGTGGTTTGGTACTAGCGGGGGTGATAGATACGCAGTATTTT. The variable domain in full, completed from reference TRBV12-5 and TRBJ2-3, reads DARVTQTPRHKVTEMGQEVTMRCQPILGHNTVFWYRQTMMQGLELLAYFRNRAPLDDSGMPKDRFSAEMPDATLATLKIQPSEPRDSAVYFCASGLVLAGVIDTQYFGPGTRLTVL.